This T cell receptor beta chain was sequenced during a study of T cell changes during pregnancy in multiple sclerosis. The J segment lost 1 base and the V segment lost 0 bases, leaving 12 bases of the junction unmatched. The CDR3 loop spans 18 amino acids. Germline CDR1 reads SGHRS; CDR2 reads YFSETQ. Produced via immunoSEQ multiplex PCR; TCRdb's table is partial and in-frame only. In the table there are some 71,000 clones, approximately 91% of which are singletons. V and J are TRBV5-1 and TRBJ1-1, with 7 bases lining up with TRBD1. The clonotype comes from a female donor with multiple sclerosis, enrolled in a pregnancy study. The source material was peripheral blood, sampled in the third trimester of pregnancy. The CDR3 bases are TGCGCCAGCAGCTTGGGCTGGGGGGACAGACGGGCGAACACTGAAGCTTTCTTT. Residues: CASSLGWGDRRANTEAFF. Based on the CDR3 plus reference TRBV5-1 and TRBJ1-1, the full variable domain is KAGVTQTPRYLIKTRGQQVTLSCSPISGHRSVSWYQQTPGQGLQFLFEYFSETQRNKGNFPGRFSGRQFSNSRSEMNVSTLELGDSALYLCASSLGWGDRRANTEAFFGQGTRLTVV.